These T cell receptor beta chains were read from a single sample in a study of blood T cell repertoires in COVID-19. Sequenced by immunoSEQ multiplex PCR; TCRdb stores in-frame clones only, minus some. The top ten clones hold around 2.9% of a sample with 140,000 to 150,000 clones, 80% to 90% of them seen once. Source material: peripheral blood. These receptors all stem from a man in his 60s with active or convalescent COVID-19. Each CDR3 is given with its conserved first and last residue. The order of the fields is V gene, D gene, clone size, J gene, CDR3 DNA, CDR3 protein. D genes are given only for firm matches. A clone size is listed for some rows: how often the clone was seen (once, few, many), or a class if it is expanded.

V: TRBV7-6
D: TRBD2
size: once
J: TRBJ2-2
DNA: TGTGCCAGCAGCTTAGCAGGACTAGCTGGGGCCGGGGAGCTGTTTTTT
CDR3: CASSLAGLAGAGELFF

V: TRBV24-1
D: NA
size: NA
J: TRBJ1-2
DNA: TGTGCCACCAACAGACTGTCGGGGTTAGGCTACACCTTC
CDR3: CATNRLSGLGYTF

V: TRBV18
D: NA
size: NA
J: TRBJ2-7
DNA: TGTGCCAGCTCACCTCCCGGGGGGCGGTCTCCCTTCGTGCAGTACTTC
CDR3: CASSPPGGRSPFVQYF

V: TRBV7-9
D: NA
size: NA
J: TRBJ2-1
DNA: TGTGCCAGCAGCTTGGACAGATACTACAATGAGCAGTTCTTC
CDR3: CASSLDRYYNEQFF

V: TRBV6-5
D: NA
size: once
J: TRBJ1-1
DNA: TGTGCCAGCAGCTCAGAATCAGCAGGACAAAGTGAAGCTTTCTTT
CDR3: CASSSESAGQSEAFF

V: TRBV12-3/TRBV12-4
D: NA
size: NA
J: TRBJ2-7
DNA: TGTGCCAGCAGTTTTCGGACAAACGAGCAGTACTTC
CDR3: CASSFRTNEQYF

V: TRBV12-3/TRBV12-4
D: TRBD1
size: NA
J: TRBJ1-6
DNA: TGTGCCAGCAGTACAGGGGGATCACCCCTCCACTTT
CDR3: CASSTGGSPLHF

V: TRBV6-1
D: TRBD2
size: once
J: TRBJ2-2
DNA: TGTGCCAGCAGTGAACAAGGACTAGCCGGGGAGCTGTTTTTT
CDR3: CASSEQGLAGELFF

V: TRBV3-1/TRBV3-2
D: TRBD1
size: few
J: TRBJ1-4
DNA: TGTGCCAGCAGCCAGGAGCCTGGGACAGGAACTAATGAAAAACTGTTTTTT
CDR3: CASSQEPGTGTNEKLFF

V: TRBV5-4
D: NA
size: once
J: TRBJ2-5
DNA: TGTGCCAGCAGCTTGGTGGGGGCCCAAGAGACCCAGTACTTC
CDR3: CASSLVGAQETQYF

V: TRBV19
D: TRBD1
size: NA
J: TRBJ2-6
DNA: TGTGCCAGTAGTAAACAGGGGGCTGGGGCCAACGTCCTGACTTTC
CDR3: CASSKQGAGANVLTF

V: TRBV6-2/TRBV6-3
D: NA
size: NA
J: TRBJ2-7
DNA: TGTGCCAGCAGTCTCTACAGGGGGCCGGGGGGGTACGAGCAGTACTTC
CDR3: CASSLYRGPGGYEQYF

V: TRBV18
D: TRBD1
size: NA
J: TRBJ2-5
DNA: TGTGCCAGCTCACCATCGTCACAGGGGGCCGGCGAGACCCAGTACTTC
CDR3: CASSPSSQGAGETQYF

V: TRBV28
D: NA
size: once
J: TRBJ1-2
DNA: TGTGCCAGCAGTTATGAGTATGGCTACACCTTC
CDR3: CASSYEYGYTF

V: TRBV5-6
D: TRBD1
size: NA
J: TRBJ2-7
DNA: TGTGCCAGCAGCTTGGGACAGGGACCCTCCTACGAGCAGTACTTC
CDR3: CASSLGQGPSYEQYF

V: TRBV19
D: TRBD1
size: NA
J: TRBJ1-2
DNA: TGTGCCAGTAGTATGGGACAGGGGAAGTTTGGCTACACCTTC
CDR3: CASSMGQGKFGYTF

V: TRBV28
D: NA
size: NA
J: TRBJ2-6
DNA: TGTGCCAGCAGTACAAAGGCCAACGTCCTGACTTTC
CDR3: CASSTKANVLTF

V: TRBV10-1
D: TRBD2
size: NA
J: TRBJ2-1
DNA: TGCGCCAGCCGGAGGGTGCGGGGGGGGTACAATGAGCAGTTCTTC
CDR3: CASRRVRGGYNEQFF

V: TRBV7-9
D: NA
size: NA
J: TRBJ2-1
DNA: TGTGCCAGCGATTGGGTCGGGAATGAGCAGTTCTTC
CDR3: CASDWVGNEQFF

V: TRBV3-1/TRBV3-2
D: TRBD1
size: NA
J: TRBJ2-5
DNA: TGTGCCAGCAGCCAAGAGGGACAGGTCACCGAGACCCAGTACTTC
CDR3: CASSQEGQVTETQYF

V: TRBV28
D: NA
size: few
J: TRBJ1-2
DNA: TGTGCCAGCATCCCCCCGGGGGGAGCGGACTATGGCTACACCTTC
CDR3: CASIPPGGADYGYTF

V: TRBV19
D: NA
size: NA
J: TRBJ2-7
DNA: TGTGCCAGTAGGCCGGGACTGGGTTCATACGAGCAGTACTTC
CDR3: CASRPGLGSYEQYF

V: TRBV7-9
D: NA
size: NA
J: TRBJ2-3
DNA: TGTGCCAGCAGCTTAGCCCACGGGCAGGGAATCACAGATACGCAGTATTTT
CDR3: CASSLAHGQGITDTQYF

V: TRBV4-2
D: TRBD1
size: NA
J: TRBJ2-7
DNA: TGTGCCAGCAGCCAGGCCGGGACAGAGGGTTCCTACGAGCAGTACTTC
CDR3: CASSQAGTEGSYEQYF

V: TRBV5-8
D: TRBD1
size: NA
J: TRBJ1-4
DNA: TGTGCCAGCAGCTTAGGACAGGGTCGGCTGTTTTTT
CDR3: CASSLGQGRLFF

V: TRBV5-1
D: TRBD1
size: NA
J: TRBJ2-5
DNA: TGCGCCAGCAGCGGGGGACAGGCGGACCAAGAGACCCAGTACTTC
CDR3: CASSGGQADQETQYF

V: TRBV7-2
D: TRBD1
size: NA
J: TRBJ1-2
DNA: TGTGCCACCAGACAGGGGGCGAAGTACTATGGCTACACCTTC
CDR3: CATRQGAKYYGYTF

V: TRBV7-2
D: NA
size: NA
J: TRBJ1-4
DNA: TGTGCCAGCAGCTTCCTTCCTAATGAAAAACTGTTTTTT
CDR3: CASSFLPNEKLFF

V: TRBV10-3
D: NA
size: NA
J: TRBJ2-7
DNA: TGTGCCATCAGCCGAGGGGGACCCTACGAGCAGTACTTC
CDR3: CAISRGGPYEQYF

V: TRBV11-2
D: NA
size: NA
J: TRBJ1-1
DNA: TGTGCCAGCAGCCGGAACGGGGAAACTGAAGCTTTCTTT
CDR3: CASSRNGETEAFF

V: TRBV7-9
D: NA
size: NA
J: TRBJ1-1
DNA: TGTGCCAGCAGCTTGTCCGTCGCTGAAGCTTTCTTT
CDR3: CASSLSVAEAFF

V: TRBV7-8
D: NA
size: NA
J: TRBJ1-3
DNA: TGTGCCAGCAGCTGGGGGCAGAACTCTGGAAACACCATATATTTT
CDR3: CASSWGQNSGNTIYF

V: TRBV5-1
D: TRBD2
size: many
J: TRBJ2-1
DNA: TGCGCCAGCAGCTTGGAGGCTAGCGGGACCCGGGGTGAGCAGTTCTTC
CDR3: CASSLEASGTRGEQFF

V: TRBV3-1/TRBV3-2
D: TRBD2
size: NA
J: TRBJ2-5
DNA: TGTGCCAGCAGCAAACCTTCCGGAGGACTAGCGGGGGGGCCAGGAGAGACCCAGTACTTC
CDR3: CASSKPSGGLAGGPGETQYF

V: TRBV5-1
D: TRBD1
size: once
J: TRBJ2-7
DNA: TGCGCCAGCAGCACAACAGGGGGGCCCATCGAGCAGTACTTC
CDR3: CASSTTGGPIEQYF

V: TRBV19
D: TRBD1
size: NA
J: TRBJ2-5
DNA: TGTGCCAGTAGTATCGGCGGGCTCGGGACAGGGTTGGAGACCCAGTACTTC
CDR3: CASSIGGLGTGLETQYF

V: TRBV24-1
D: TRBD2
size: once
J: TRBJ2-1
DNA: TGTGCCACCAGGGAGCGGGGGGGCGGCAATGAGCAGTTCTTC
CDR3: CATRERGGGNEQFF

V: TRBV5-1
D: NA
size: NA
J: TRBJ1-1
DNA: TGCGCCAGCAGCCCTCCGCAGACAGGAAACACTGAAGCTTTCTTT
CDR3: CASSPPQTGNTEAFF

V: TRBV7-3
D: NA
size: NA
J: TRBJ2-5
DNA: TGTGCCAGCAGCGCAACCCCTCGGGAGACCCAGTACTTC
CDR3: CASSATPRETQYF

V: TRBV5-4
D: TRBD2
size: NA
J: TRBJ2-3
DNA: TGTGCCAGCAGCTCCCCCCCCCGCGGGGGGGCCCCAGATACGCAGTATTTT
CDR3: CASSSPPRGGAPDTQYF

V: TRBV5-6
D: NA
size: NA
J: TRBJ1-5
DNA: TGTGCCAGCAGCTTGGAGGGTAGGGGTAATCAGCCCCAGCATTTT
CDR3: CASSLEGRGNQPQHF

V: TRBV2
D: TRBD2
size: once
J: TRBJ2-1
DNA: TGTGCCAGCGTGCGAGGGACTAGCGGGAGGAGCTCCTACAATGAGCAGTTCTTC
CDR3: CASVRGTSGRSSYNEQFF

V: TRBV3-1/TRBV3-2
D: NA
size: NA
J: TRBJ2-3
DNA: TGTGCCAGCAGCCAAGTTATAGATACGCAGTATTTT
CDR3: CASSQVIDTQYF

V: TRBV24-1
D: NA
size: NA
J: TRBJ1-3
DNA: TGTGCCACCAGTGACAACTTACAGGGTTCCGGAAACACCATATATTTT
CDR3: CATSDNLQGSGNTIYF

V: TRBV6-5
D: TRBD1
size: NA
J: TRBJ2-2
DNA: TGTGCCAGCAGACCCGGGACAGGGGAAACCGGGGAGCTGTTTTTT
CDR3: CASRPGTGETGELFF

V: TRBV30
D: NA
size: NA
J: TRBJ2-3
DNA: TGTGCCTGGAGTCATTCGGGTGATACGCAGTATTTT
CDR3: CAWSHSGDTQYF

V: TRBV27
D: NA
size: NA
J: TRBJ1-4
DNA: TGTGCCAGCAGTTCTTATATTGGGGGCCCTCTAAATGAAAAACTGTTTTTT
CDR3: CASSSYIGGPLNEKLFF

V: TRBV30
D: NA
size: NA
J: TRBJ1-3
DNA: TGTGCCTGGAGTGTACTTAGCTCTGGAAACACCATATATTTT
CDR3: CAWSVLSSGNTIYF